The clone carrying this T cell receptor (beta chain) was detected once. V lost 0 bases, J lost 5 bases, and 18 bases lay in between. This CDR3 spans 17 amino acids. Germline CDR1 reads SGDLS; CDR2 reads YYNGEE. This specimen comes from a study of shared clonotypes between healthy human individuals. Study background: A donor's plate count was three for CD4 naive and three for CD4 memory; CD8 naive had two and CD8 memory one.

Clones were read by immunoSEQ multiplex PCR, and TCRdb kept only the in-frame ones, dropping some. The data contain about 2.1 million clones, over 85% of them singletons. Selected positively for CCR7 and CD45RO-negative, naive CD8 cells excluded terminally differentiated effector memory CD45RA+ cells. Donors had no recently reported acute infections or vaccinations and were HIV-negative. The sequencing input was naive CD8+ T cells from PBMCs. This clonotype was sampled from a man between 18 and 35 years old in good health. Some clones in this sample may be carry-over from other donors' samples. V is TRBV9 and J is TRBJ2-1; either TRBD1 or TRBD2 may fit D (6 bases each). The DNA for the CDR3 is TGTGCCAGCAGCGTAGGTGCCGGGAGCGACAGGCACAATGAGCAGTTCTTC. The encoded protein is CASSVGAGSDRHNEQFF. Full variable domain (rest looked up from reference TRBV9 and TRBJ2-1): DSGVTQTPKHLITATGQRVTLRCSPRSGDLSVYWYQQSLDQGLQFLIQYYNGEERAKGNILERFSAQQFPDLHSELNLSSLELGDSALYFCASSVGAGSDRHNEQFFGPGTRLTVL.